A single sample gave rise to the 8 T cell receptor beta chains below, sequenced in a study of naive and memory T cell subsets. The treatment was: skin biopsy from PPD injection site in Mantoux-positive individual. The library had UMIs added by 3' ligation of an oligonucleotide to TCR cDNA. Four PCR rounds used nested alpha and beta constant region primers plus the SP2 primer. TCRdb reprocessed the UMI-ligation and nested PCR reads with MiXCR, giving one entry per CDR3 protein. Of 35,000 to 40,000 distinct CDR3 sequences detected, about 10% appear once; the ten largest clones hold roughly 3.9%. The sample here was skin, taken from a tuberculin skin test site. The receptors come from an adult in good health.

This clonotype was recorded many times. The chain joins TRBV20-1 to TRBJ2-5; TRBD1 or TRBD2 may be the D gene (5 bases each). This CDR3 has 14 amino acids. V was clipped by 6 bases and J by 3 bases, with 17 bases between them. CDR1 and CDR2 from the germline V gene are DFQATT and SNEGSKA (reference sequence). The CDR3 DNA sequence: TGCAGTGCCCCTAAATCGGGGCGAAAAGAGACCCAGTACTTC. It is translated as CSAPKSGRKETQYF.

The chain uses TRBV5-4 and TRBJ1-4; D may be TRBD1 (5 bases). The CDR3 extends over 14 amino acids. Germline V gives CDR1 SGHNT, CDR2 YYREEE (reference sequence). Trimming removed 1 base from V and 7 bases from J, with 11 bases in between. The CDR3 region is CASSLMGGTEKLFF. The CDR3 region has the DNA TGTGCCAGCAGCTTGATGGGGGGGACTGAAAAACTGTTTTTT.

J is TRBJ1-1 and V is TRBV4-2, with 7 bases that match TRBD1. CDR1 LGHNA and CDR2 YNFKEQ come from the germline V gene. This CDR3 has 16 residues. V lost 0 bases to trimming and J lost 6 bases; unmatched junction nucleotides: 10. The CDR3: CASSQDRQGDISEAFF. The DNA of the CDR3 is TGTGCCAGCAGCCAAGATCGGCAGGGGGATATCTCTGAAGCTTTCTTT.

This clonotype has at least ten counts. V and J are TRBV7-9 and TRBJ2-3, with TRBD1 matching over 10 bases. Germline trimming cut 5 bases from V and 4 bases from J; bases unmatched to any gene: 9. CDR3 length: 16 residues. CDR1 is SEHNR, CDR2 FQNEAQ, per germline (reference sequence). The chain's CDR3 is CASSGRDRGRPDTQYF. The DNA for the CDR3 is TGTGCCAGCAGCGGCCGGGACAGGGGTCGCCCAGATACGCAGTATTTT.

The DNA of the CDR3 is TGTGCCGCGTCCGGTCTTGGGGGCTACACCTTC. It encodes CAASGLGGYTF. The chain joins TRBV15 to TRBJ1-2, with D unclear. Germline lookup yields CDR1 LNHNV and CDR2 YYDKDF (reference sequence). Trimming removed 11 bases from V and 8 bases from J, with 15 bases in between. The CDR3 sequence is 11 residues long.

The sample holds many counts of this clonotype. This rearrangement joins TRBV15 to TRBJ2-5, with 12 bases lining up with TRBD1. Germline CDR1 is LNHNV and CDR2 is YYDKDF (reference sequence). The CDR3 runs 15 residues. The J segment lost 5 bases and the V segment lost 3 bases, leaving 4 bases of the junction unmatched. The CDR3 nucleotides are TGTGCCACCAGCAGGGGACAGGGGGCGGGGGAGACCCAGTACTTC. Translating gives CATSRGQGAGETQYF. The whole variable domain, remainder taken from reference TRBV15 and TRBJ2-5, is DAMVIQNPRYQVTQFGKPVTLSCSQTLNHNVMYWYQQKSSQAPKLLFHYYDKDFNNEADTPDNFQSRRPNTSFCFLDIRSPGLGDTAMYLCATSRGQGAGETQYFGPGTRLLVL.

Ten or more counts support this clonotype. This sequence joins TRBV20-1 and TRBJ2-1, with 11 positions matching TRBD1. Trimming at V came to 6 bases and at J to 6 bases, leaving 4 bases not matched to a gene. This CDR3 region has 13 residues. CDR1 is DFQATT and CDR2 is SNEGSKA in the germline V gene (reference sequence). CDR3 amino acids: CSAGTGGINEQFF. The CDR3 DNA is TGCAGTGCAGGGACAGGGGGTATCAATGAGCAGTTCTTC.

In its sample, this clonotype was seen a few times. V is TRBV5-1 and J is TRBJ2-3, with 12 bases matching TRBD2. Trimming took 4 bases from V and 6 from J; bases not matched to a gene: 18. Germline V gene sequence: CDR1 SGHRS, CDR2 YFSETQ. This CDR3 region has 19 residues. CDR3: CASSTGLAGTRLFMDTQYF. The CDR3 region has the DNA TGCGCCAGCAGCACTGGACTAGCGGGGACCCGTTTGTTCATGGATACGCAGTATTTT.